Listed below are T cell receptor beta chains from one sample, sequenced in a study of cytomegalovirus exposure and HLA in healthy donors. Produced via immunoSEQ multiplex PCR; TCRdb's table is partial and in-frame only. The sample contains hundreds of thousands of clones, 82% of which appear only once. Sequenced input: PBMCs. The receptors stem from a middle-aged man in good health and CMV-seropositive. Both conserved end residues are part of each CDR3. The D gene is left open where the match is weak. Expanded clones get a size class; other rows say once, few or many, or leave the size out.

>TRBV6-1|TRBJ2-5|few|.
TGTGCCACGACAAGGGGGTCCGGTGAGACCCAGTACTTC
CATTRGSGETQYF
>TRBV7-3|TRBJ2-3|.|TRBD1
TGTGCCAGCAGCCGGTGGGGACAGGGAAACACAGATACGCAGTATTTT
CASSRWGQGNTDTQYF
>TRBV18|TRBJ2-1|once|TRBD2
TGTGCCAGCTCACCACCGACTAGCGGGAGGAATGAGCAGTTCTTC
CASSPPTSGRNEQFF
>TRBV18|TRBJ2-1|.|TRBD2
TGTGCCAGCTCACCCCCACTAGCGGGAGGGCCCAATGAGCAGTTCTTC
CASSPPLAGGPNEQFF
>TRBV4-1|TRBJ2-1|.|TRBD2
TGCGCCAGCAGCCAAGTTGGGATCAGACCGGGAGGGGATGAGCAGTTCTTC
CASSQVGIRPGGDEQFF
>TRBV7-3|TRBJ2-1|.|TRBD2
TGTGCCAGCAGCTCTACTAGCGGGGGTGCCTACAATGAGCAGTTCTTC
CASSSTSGGAYNEQFF
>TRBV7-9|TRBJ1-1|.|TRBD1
TGTGCCAGCAGCTTAGCCAGGGGGATAGGCCTGAACACTGAAGCTTTCTTT
CASSLARGIGLNTEAFF
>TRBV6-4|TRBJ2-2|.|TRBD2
TGTGCCAGCAGTGATTCCGGGACTAGTAAGGACACCGGGGAGCTGTTTTTT
CASSDSGTSKDTGELFF
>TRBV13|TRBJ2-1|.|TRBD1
TGTGCCAGCAGCTTACAGGGGGCTGTAAATGAGCAGTTCTTC
CASSLQGAVNEQFF
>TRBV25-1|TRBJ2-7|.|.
TGTGCCACCCTCCTTTCAGGGTCCTACGAGCAGTACTTC
CATLLSGSYEQYF
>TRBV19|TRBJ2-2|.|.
TGTGCCAGTAGTATTGGGGGCTTGGCCGGGGAGCTGTTTTTT
CASSIGGLAGELFF
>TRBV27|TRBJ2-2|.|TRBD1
TGTGCCAGCAGTTCACGCGACAGGGGCACAAGGTGGTACACCGGGGAGCTGTTTTTT
CASSSRDRGTRWYTGELFF
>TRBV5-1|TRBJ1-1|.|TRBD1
TGCGCCAGCAGCTTACAGGGGGGCACCAACACTGAAGCTTTCTTT
CASSLQGGTNTEAFF
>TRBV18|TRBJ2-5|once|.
TGTGCCAGCAAGTTCGACAGCGCTAATCCACGCCAAGAGACCCAGTACTTC
CASKFDSANPRQETQYF
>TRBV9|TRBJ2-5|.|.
TGTGCCAGCAGCGTTGGCAGGGGAGAGACCCAGTACTTC
CASSVGRGETQYF
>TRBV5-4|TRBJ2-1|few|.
TGTGCCAGCAGATACAGGGGGGGGAGCTCCTACAATGAGCAGTTCTTC
CASRYRGGSSYNEQFF
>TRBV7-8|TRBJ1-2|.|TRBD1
TGTGCCAGCAGCTATGGACAGGGAGAGGGCGGCTACACCTTC
CASSYGQGEGGYTF
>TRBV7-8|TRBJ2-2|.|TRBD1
TGTGCCAGCAGCGGACAGGGTAACACCGGGGAGCTGTTTTTT
CASSGQGNTGELFF
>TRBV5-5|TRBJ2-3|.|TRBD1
TGTGCCAGCAGCTTCCCCGGGACAGGGGGATATACGCAGTATTTT
CASSFPGTGGYTQYF
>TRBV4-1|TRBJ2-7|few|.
TGCGCCAGCAGCCAAGAACGCTCCGGGTTTCTCGAGCAGTACTTC
CASSQERSGFLEQYF
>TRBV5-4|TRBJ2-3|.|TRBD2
TGTGCCAGCACCGTTTCGGGCGGGAGGGCAAGAGATACGCAGTATTTT
CASTVSGGRARDTQYF
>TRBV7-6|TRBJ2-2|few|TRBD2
TGTGCCAGCAGCTTAGTCCCCGGACTAGCGGAGTCGAACACCGGGGAGCTGTTTTTT
CASSLVPGLAESNTGELFF
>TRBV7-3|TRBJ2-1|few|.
TGTGCCAGCAGCTTAACCCCTGTAGGGGGTGAGCAGTTCTTC
CASSLTPVGGEQFF
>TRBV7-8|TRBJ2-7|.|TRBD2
TGTGCCAGCAGCTTCATGAGCGGGATTACCTACGAGCAGTACTTC
CASSFMSGITYEQYF
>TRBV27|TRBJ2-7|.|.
TGTGCCAGCAGTTTACGGGACACTTACGAGCAGTACTTC
CASSLRDTYEQYF
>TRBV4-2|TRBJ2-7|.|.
TGTGCCAGCAGCCAAGAAAAGTGGGCCGAGCAGTACTTC
CASSQEKWAEQYF
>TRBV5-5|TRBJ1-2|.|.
TGTGCCAGCAGCTTTAGGATCAGGATATCAAACTATGGCTACACCTTC
CASSFRIRISNYGYTF
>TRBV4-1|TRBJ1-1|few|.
TGCGCCAGCAGCCAAGATAGCGCTTCACGGGAAGCTTTCTTT
CASSQDSASREAFF
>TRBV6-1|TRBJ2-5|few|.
TGTGCCAGCAGTGAACGGGGGAGTGGGACCCAGTACTTC
CASSERGSGTQYF
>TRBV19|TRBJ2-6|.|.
TGTGCCAGTATCCTCTCGGCAGGGGCTGGGGCCAACGTCCTGACTTTC
CASILSAGAGANVLTF
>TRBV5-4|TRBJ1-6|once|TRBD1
TGTGCCAGCAGCCCATCGGGACAGGGCTCAAATTCACCCCTCCACTTT
CASSPSGQGSNSPLHF
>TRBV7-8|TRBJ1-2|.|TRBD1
TGTGCCAGCAGCGTACCCGGGACAGGCTATGGCTACACCTTC
CASSVPGTGYGYTF
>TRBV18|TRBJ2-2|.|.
TGTGCCAGCTCACCACCGCGCCAGGACTCGTACACCGGGGAGCTGTTTTTT
CASSPPRQDSYTGELFF
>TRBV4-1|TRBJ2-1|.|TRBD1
TGCGCCAGCAGCCAACCCCTTAGAAAGCAGGGGGCACACAATGAGCAGTTCTTC
CASSQPLRKQGAHNEQFF
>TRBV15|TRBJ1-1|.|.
TGTGCCACCAGCAGAGATAAACATATCGGAGGGACTGAAGCTTTCTTT
CATSRDKHIGGTEAFF
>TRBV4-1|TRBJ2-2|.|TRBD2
TGCGCCAGCAGCCAAGATGGCGAAGCGGGAGGGCCCCACACCGGGGAGCTGTTTTTT
CASSQDGEAGGPHTGELFF
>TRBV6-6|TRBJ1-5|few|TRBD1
TGTGCCAGCACCTGGACAGGGACCAATCAGCCCCAGCATTTT
CASTWTGTNQPQHF
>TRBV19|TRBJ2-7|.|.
TGTGCCAGCTCCCCGGGGAACGAGCAGTACTTC
CASSPGNEQYF
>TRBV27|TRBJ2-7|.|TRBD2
TGTGCCAGCAGTCTGACTAGCGGGGGTACCTACGAGCAGTACTTC
CASSLTSGGTYEQYF
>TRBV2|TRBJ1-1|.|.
TGTGCCAGCAGTGAAGTAGGGGAACACACTGAAGCTTTCTTT
CASSEVGEHTEAFF
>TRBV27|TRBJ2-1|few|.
TGTGCCAGCAGTTATACTAGCTCTAACAATGAGCAGTTCTTC
CASSYTSSNNEQFF
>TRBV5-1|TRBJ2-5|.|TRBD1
TGCGCCAGCAGCTCCGGGACAGGCGTACAAGAGACCCAGTACTTC
CASSSGTGVQETQYF
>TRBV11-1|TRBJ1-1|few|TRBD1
TGTGCCAGCAGCTTTGGGACAGGGACTGAAGCTTTCTTT
CASSFGTGTEAFF
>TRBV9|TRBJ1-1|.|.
TGTGCCAGCAGCGTACAGGGCGAGTGGACTGAAGCTTTCTTT
CASSVQGEWTEAFF
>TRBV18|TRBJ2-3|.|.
TGTGCCAGCTCACCCACCAGGCAGAACACAGATACGCAGTATTTT
CASSPTRQNTDTQYF
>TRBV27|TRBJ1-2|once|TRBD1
TGTGCCAGCAGGCAGGGGGCGGGGGGCTACACCTTC
CASRQGAGGYTF
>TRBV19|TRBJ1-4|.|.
TGTGCCAGTACCCTAACGGGGGACTATGAAAAACTGTTTTTT
CASTLTGDYEKLFF
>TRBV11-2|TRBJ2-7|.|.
TGTGCCAGCAGCTTAGCGGGAGTCGACGAGCAGTACTTC
CASSLAGVDEQYF
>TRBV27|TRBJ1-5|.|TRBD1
TGTGCCAGCAGTCCATGGGACAGATCTAGCAATCAGCCCCAGCATTTT
CASSPWDRSSNQPQHF
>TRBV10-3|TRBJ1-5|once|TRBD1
TGTGCCATCACTGGACAGGTCAATCAGCCCCAGCATTTT
CAITGQVNQPQHF
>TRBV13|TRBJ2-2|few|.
TGTGCCAGCCGCGGGGCGGGAAGAACCACCGGGGAGCTGTTTTTT
CASRGAGRTTGELFF
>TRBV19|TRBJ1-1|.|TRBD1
TGTGCCAGTACCATGGGACAGGCCAACACTGAAGCTTTCTTT
CASTMGQANTEAFF
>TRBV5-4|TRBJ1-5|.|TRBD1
TGTGCCAGCAGCTTTGGGACAGGGGGCGATCAGCCCCAGCATTTT
CASSFGTGGDQPQHF